This TCR beta chain stems from a study of CD8 T cells in ankylosing spondylitis. This clonotype turned up a few times. Its cognate antigen is unknown. Study-wide results and caveats: About 8 highly homologous variants made up a TCR beta motif that seemed to typify ankylosing spondylitis blood.

CDR3 size: 15 residues. J was trimmed by 7 bases and V by 0 bases; bases with no gene match: 6. Germline-derived CDR1 and CDR2 are SEHNR and FQNEAQ (reference sequence). Each CDR3 protein is one row after TCRdb ran MiXCR on the 5' RACE reads. The repertoire holds about 130,000 distinct CDR3 sequences, with 17% as singletons. The genes are TRBV7-9 and TRBJ2-1, with 7 bases identical to TRBD2. The receptor comes from a male donor with ankylosing spondylitis. Sequencing was done on a sample of blood, either unsorted or a sorted T cell fraction (not recorded which). Here the CDR3 reads CASSLAPTSNNEQFF. DNA of the CDR3: TGTGCCAGCAGCTTAGCCCCGACTAGCAATAATGAGCAGTTCTTC. Full variable domain (missing parts from reference TRBV7-9 and TRBJ2-1): DTGVSQNPRHKITKRGQNVTFRCDPISEHNRLYWYRQTLGQGPEFLTYFQNEAQLEKSRLLSDRFSAERPKGSFSTLEIQRTEQGDSAMYLCASSLAPTSNNEQFFGPGTRLTVL.